A selection of T cell receptor beta chains follows, all from one sample in a study of blood T cell repertoires in COVID-19. TCRdb keeps only in-frame clones here, not all; method: immunoSEQ multiplex PCR. The sample lists about 110,000 clones; over 80% were seen once. The sample taken for sequencing was peripheral blood. The source of these receptors is a woman aged 25-40 years with acute or convalescent COVID-19. Each CDR3 is given with its conserved first and last residue. Fields, in order: V gene, clone size, D gene, J gene, CDR3 protein, CDR3 DNA. The D gene is left open where the match is weak. Clone size is given for some rows only: seen once, a few or many times, or a class if the clone is expanded.

>TRBV15|.|.|TRBJ1-5
CATSRDPAGVSNQPQHF
TGTGCCACCAGCAGAGATCCGGCAGGGGTGAGCAATCAGCCCCAGCATTTT
>TRBV5-1|few|.|TRBJ1-2
CASSLSFDGYTF
TGCGCCAGCAGCTTAAGCTTCGATGGCTACACCTTC
>TRBV28|.|TRBD2|TRBJ2-7
CASSPMGGAYEQYF
TGTGCCAGCAGTCCCATGGGGGGGGCCTACGAGCAGTACTTC
>TRBV30|.|TRBD1|TRBJ1-1
CAWSVDRGLRGIEFF
TGTGCCTGGAGTGTTGATAGGGGGCTTCGCGGAATCGAATTCTTT
>TRBV15|.|TRBD2|TRBJ2-1
CATSIGLAGAAGSYNEQFF
TGTGCCACCAGCATTGGACTAGCGGGAGCGGCTGGCTCCTACAATGAGCAGTTCTTC
>TRBV5-6|.|TRBD1|TRBJ1-6
CASSPTGTGAVSPLHF
TGTGCCAGCAGCCCGACCGGGACAGGGGCAGTTTCACCCCTCCACTTT
>TRBV9|medium-sized|TRBD1|TRBJ2-7
CASSKGQGETYEQYF
TGTGCCAGCAGCAAAGGACAGGGAGAAACCTACGAGCAGTACTTC
>TRBV5-1|.|TRBD2|TRBJ2-2
CASSAGTSVTGELFF
TGCGCCAGCAGCGCAGGGACTAGCGTTACCGGGGAGCTGTTTTTT
>TRBV7-9|.|.|TRBJ2-1
CASSSSTSNEQFF
TGTGCCAGCAGCTCATCGACTAGCAATGAGCAGTTCTTC
>TRBV27|.|.|TRBJ2-7
CASSLRYGGFSYEQYF
TGTGCCAGCAGTTTAAGGTATGGAGGGTTCTCCTACGAGCAGTACTTC
>TRBV9|.|.|TRBJ1-1
CASSDATYDSRNTEAFF
TGTGCCAGCAGCGACGCGACTTACGACAGTCGGAACACTGAAGCTTTCTTT